Sequencing of this T cell receptor beta chain was carried out in a study of cytomegalovirus exposure and HLA in healthy donors. Looking at the study overall: Most genotyped donors, 65% to 90% of 350 to 500, had Caucasian-associated genetic ancestry.

CDR3 length equals 15 residues. Germline V gives CDR1 KGHSH, CDR2 LQKENI. Unmatched junction bases numbered 5, after V lost 4 bases and J lost 2 bases. PCR primers comprised 60 Vbeta and 13 Jbeta primers. Generated by immunoSEQ multiplex PCR, the TCRdb table keeps only in-frame clones and is missing some. The table records 120,000 to 150,000 clones, about 80% of them present only once. This clone occurred once. What it recognizes is unknown. Overall study results and limits: In a later analysis, across HLA loci, associated TCR counts were highest for DRB1, lowest for HLA-C.

The chain links TRBV18 to TRBJ1-3, with TRBD1 matching over 7 bases. Sequencing input: PBMCs. The receptor comes from a man aged 25 to 45 in good health and CMV-seropositive. This CDR3 is CASSQGAGAGNTIYF. For the CDR3, the DNA is TGTGCCAGCTCACAGGGGGCCGGGGCTGGAAACACCATATATTTT.